These 8 T cell receptor beta chains were all obtained from the same sample, sequenced in a study of T cells expressing NK-cell markers. TCRdb re-called the 5' RACE reads; one entry per CDR3 protein, DNA not given. This sample's table reports approximately 380,000 distinct CDR3 sequences. What was sequenced was blood T cells: a sorted CD56 or NKG2C T cell subset, CD4+ or CD8+ T cells, or bulk PBMC T cells (not recorded which). The source is a man between 18 and 69 years old in good health.

This chain joins TRBV5-1 and TRBJ2-1; TCRdb designates TRBD1, a call that cannot be tested without DNA. The germline gives CDR1 SGHRS, CDR2 YFSETQ. This CDR3 has 14 residues. The CDR3 here is CASSSGGYLGGQFF.

V is TRBV4-2 and J is TRBJ2-3; TCRdb returns TRBD2, unconfirmable since there is no DNA. The CDR3 consists of 20 residues. Germline-derived CDR1 and CDR2 are LGHNA and YNFKEQ. This chain's CDR3 is CASSHNGDGGASGSTDTQYF.

The genes are TRBV7-6 and TRBJ1-1. Germline V CDR1 and CDR2: SGHVS, FNYEAQ. The CDR3 length is 13 residues. The CDR3 reads CASSLNWNTEAFF.

The chain couples TRBV24-1 to TRBJ2-1; TCRdb proposes TRBD2, but this gene call is untestable without DNA. Per the germline V gene, CDR1 is KGHDR and CDR2 is SFDVKD. The CDR3 extends over 15 amino acids. The CDR3 region is CATTKRALSYNEQFF.

The J gene is TRBJ2-1, the V gene TRBV5-1. CDR1 SGHRS and CDR2 YFSETQ come from the germline V gene. The CDR3 length is 16 residues. The CDR3 spells CASSLGHPRVYNEQFF.

V usage is TRBV29-1 and J usage is TRBJ2-3; the TCRdb call, TRBD1, lacks DNA for checking. Germline V gives CDR1 SQVTM, CDR2 ANQGSEA. CDR3 size: 14 residues. The CDR3 loop reads CSVAEGKGTDTQYF.

The rearrangement joins TRBV27 to TRBJ2-7; TCRdb gives TRBD1 as the D gene, but with no DNA this cannot be confirmed. There are 15 residues in the CDR3. Germline CDR1 is MNHEY and CDR2 is SMNVEV (reference sequence). CDR3 in amino acids: CASSLGRQGRYEQYF.

The chain uses TRBV7-2 and TRBJ1-1; TCRdb returns TRBD1, unconfirmable since there is no DNA. The CDR3 spans 14 residues. Germline CDR1 is SGHTA and CDR2 is FQGNSA. The CDR3 here is CASSVLRGYTEAFF.